The T cell receptor beta chain under discussion was sequenced for a study of shared clonotypes between healthy human individuals. Points from the study as a whole: Sharing across four donors was seen in 4% to 5% of naive CD4 clonotypes. Represented diversity, genetic and exposure-history alike, was limited by few donors.

As concerns this clone: Its antigen remains unidentified.

Naive CD8 cells comprised CD45RO-negative, CCR7-positively selected cells, excluding terminally differentiated effector memory CD45RA+ cells. The repertoire was sequenced with immunoSEQ multiplex PCR; TCRdb's copy has only in-frame clones and lacks some. The sample shows some 1,900,000 clones, roughly 94% of them seen only once. V lost 8 bases and J 8 bases, leaving 17 bases between the germline ends. Germline V gene sequence: CDR1 MNHEY, CDR2 SMNVEV (reference sequence). The CDR3 is made up of 13 amino acids. The rearrangement uses TRBV27 and TRBJ2-3; D is unclear. The TCR originated in a man between 18 and 29 years old in good health. The sample taken for sequencing was naive CD8+ T cells sorted from blood. The CDR3 is CASGYLGDGTQYF. DNA for the CDR3: TGTGCCAGCGGATACTTGGGTGATGGTACGCAGTATTTT.